This TCR beta chain was sequenced during a study of blood T cell repertoires in COVID-19. Looking at the study overall: Specimens from acute and convalescent COVID-19 originated in the United States, Italy and Spain. T cells, B-cell-depleted T cells, or PBMCs provided the cDNA or gDNA that served as material.

In germline, CDR1 is SEHNR, CDR2 FQNEAQ (reference sequence). This CDR3 contains 14 residues. J lost 6 bases, V lost 5 bases, and 9 bases had no gene match. Authors' data handling: Amplification from reference gene primers served as the basis for estimated nucleated cell counts. Assay: immunoSEQ multiplex PCR; the TCRdb copy retains only in-frame clones and omits some. V and J calls and clone size come straight from that table; D and trimming were deduced from the DNA. The profile covers around 120,000 clones, with 90% appearing a single time and 3.8% taken by the ten largest. Seattle researchers signed up patients amid active infection and tracked them longitudinally.

The genes are TRBV7-9 and TRBJ2-7; 8 bases agree with TRBD1. Sequencing was done on a sample of peripheral blood. This sequence originates from a woman aged 60-75 years with COVID-19, enrolled during active disease. CDR3 sequence: CASSVAGQDGEQYF. As DNA, the CDR3 is TGTGCCAGCAGCGTTGCGGGACAGGATGGCGAGCAGTACTTC. The variable domain in full, with the rest retrieved from reference TRBV7-9 and TRBJ2-7, is DTGVSQNPRHKITKRGQNVTFRCDPISEHNRLYWYRQTLGQGPEFLTYFQNEAQLEKSRLLSDRFSAERPKGSFSTLEIQRTEQGDSAMYLCASSVAGQDGEQYFGPGTRLTVT.